These 26 T cell receptor beta chains share one sample of origin, sequenced in a study of monozygotic twins with inflammatory bowel disease (dated by TCRdb to between 2019 and 2020). The library was made by 5' RACE. For sequencing, an Illumina HiSeq 2500 was employed. TCRdb reprocessed the reads and assigns one entry to each CDR3 protein sequence, leaving out DNA. This sample's table carries approximately 300,000 distinct CDR3 sequences. The ten largest clones take up roughly 5.8% of the sample. Sequenced: blood. These TCRs come from a human donor with ulcerative colitis or Crohn's disease, or a healthy co-twin of an affected twin (not recorded which).

The chain couples TRBV20-1 to TRBJ2-7; TCRdb selects TRBD1, and the lack of DNA leaves this call unchecked. Germline CDR1 DFQATT, CDR2 SNEGSKA (reference sequence). There are 14 residues in the CDR3. The CDR3 is CSASGVGVTYEQYF.

The chain links TRBV5-1 to TRBJ1-1. Germline assignment: CDR1 SGHRS and CDR2 YFSETQ. The CDR3 runs 15 residues. The CDR3 reads CASSFAGPQATEAFF.

The V call is TRBV7-2, the J call TRBJ1-5; there is no DNA to check the TCRdb D call of TRBD1. CDR1 SGHTA and CDR2 FQGNSA come from the germline V gene. CDR3 size: 16 residues. The CDR3 is CASSRDRGAGNQPQHF.

The V call is TRBV5-1, the J call TRBJ1-6. The CDR3 extends over 15 amino acids. The germline V gene has CDR1 SGHRS and CDR2 YFSETQ. This CDR3 is CASSGAGGLNSPLHF. The full variable domain, rest sourced from reference TRBV5-1 and TRBJ1-6, is KAGVTQTPRYLIKTRGQQVTLSCSPISGHRSVSWYQQTPGQGLQFLFEYFSETQRNKGNFPGRFSGRQFSNSRSEMNVSTLELGDSALYLCASSGAGGLNSPLHFGNGTRLTVT.

Here the CDR3 reads CASSQDGREAETQYF. This chain connects TRBV4-2 to TRBJ2-5; TCRdb indicates TRBD2, and absent DNA this call remains unverified. The CDR3 is made up of 15 amino acids. The germline CDR1 and CDR2 sequences are LGHNA and YNFKEQ.

V usage is TRBV29-1 and J usage is TRBJ2-6. Germline V gives CDR1 SQVTM, CDR2 ANQGSEA. The CDR3 has 17 amino acids. CDR3: CSVEDLGHYSGANVLTF.

The V and J genes are TRBV5-5 and TRBJ2-6; TCRdb's assignment of TRBD1 cannot be checked, as there is no DNA. Germline V gene lookup returns CDR1 SGHKS and CDR2 YYEKEE (reference sequence). The length of the CDR3 is 16 residues. The CDR3 reads CASSLEGVGGANVLTF.

The chain couples TRBV7-9 to TRBJ1-2; TCRdb calls TRBD1, which cannot be checked without DNA. Germline V gene lookup returns CDR1 SEHNR and CDR2 FQNEAQ (reference sequence). The CDR3 is 13 amino acids. CDR3 amino acids: CASRMDRFYGYTF.

The CDR3: CASSLKQVVTGELFF. This sequence joins TRBV5-4 and TRBJ2-2. The CDR3 runs 15 residues. From germline, CDR1 is SGHNT and CDR2 YYREEE (reference sequence).

The chain recombines TRBV7-2 with TRBJ2-7; TCRdb's assignment of TRBD1 cannot be checked, as there is no DNA. The germline gives CDR1 SGHTA, CDR2 FQGNSA. The CDR3 sequence is 14 residues long. Here the CDR3 reads CASSLDLRDYEQYF. The complete variable domain, with remaining parts taken from reference TRBV7-2 and TRBJ2-7, reads GAGVSQSPSNKVTEKGKDVELRCDPISGHTALYWYRQSLGQGLEFLIYFQGNSAPDKSGLPSDRFSAERTGGSVSTLTIQRTQQEDSAVYLCASSLDLRDYEQYFGPGTRLTVT.

The chain is built from TRBV6-1 and TRBJ2-1; TCRdb designates TRBD2, a call that cannot be tested without DNA. In germline, CDR1 is MNHNS, CDR2 SASEGT. The CDR3 has 16 amino acids. The CDR3 loop is CASSELAGGTWDEQFF.

V and J are TRBV9 and TRBJ2-2; TCRdb selects TRBD1, and the lack of DNA leaves this call unchecked. CDR1 is SGDLS and CDR2 is YYNGEE in the germline V gene. CDR3 length: 14 amino acids. The CDR3 loop reads CASSVPGVGGELFF.

J is TRBJ1-5 and V is TRBV7-2; absent DNA, TCRdb's TRBD1 call cannot be checked. Germline V gene data show CDR1 as SGHTA and CDR2 as FQGNSA. This CDR3 has 16 amino acids. The CDR3 sequence is CASSLAPGHLQQPQHF.

This rearrangement joins TRBV7-9 to TRBJ2-5; TCRdb's D call of TRBD2 is untestable without DNA. This CDR3 has 15 residues. Germline CDR1 SEHNR, CDR2 FQNEAQ (reference sequence). CDR3: CASSFILAGEETQYF.

The rearrangement joins TRBV11-2 to TRBJ2-7; there is no DNA to check the TCRdb D call of TRBD1. Germline V gene sequence: CDR1 SGHAT, CDR2 FQNNGV. This CDR3 is built from 17 residues. This CDR3 reads CASSLGASGGLSGEQYF.

The rearrangement uses TRBV6-2 or TRBV6-3 and TRBJ2-3. Germline assignment: CDR1 MNHEY and CDR2 SVGEGT. The CDR3 length is 15 residues. Here the CDR3 reads CASSYLGTSTDTQYF.

The chain links TRBV6-1 to TRBJ2-1. CDR1 and CDR2 (germline): MNHNS, SASEGT. The CDR3 sequence is 16 residues long. The CDR3: CASSEAGTAPYNEQFF.

Here the CDR3 reads CASSEARASRGPETQYF. The V and J genes are TRBV6-1 and TRBJ2-5; the D call of TRBD1 rests on TCRdb alone, since no DNA is present to check it. CDR1 and CDR2 from the germline V gene are MNHNS and SASEGT. The CDR3 totals 17 residues.

The chain carries TRBV9 and TRBJ2-1; TCRdb gives TRBD1 as the D gene, but with no DNA this cannot be confirmed. The CDR3 consists of 15 residues. Germline V gene data show CDR1 as SGDLS and CDR2 as YYNGEE. The CDR3 loop is CASSVGGRGTNEQFF. The full variable domain, completed using reference TRBV9 and TRBJ2-1, is DSGVTQTPKHLITATGQRVTLRCSPRSGDLSVYWYQQSLDQGLQFLIQYYNGEERAKGNILERFSAQQFPDLHSELNLSSLELGDSALYFCASSVGGRGTNEQFFGPGTRLTVL.

The gene calls are TRBV11-2 and TRBJ1-1; checking the TCRdb D call of TRBD1 is not possible without DNA. The germline V gene has CDR1 SGHAT and CDR2 FQNNGV. The CDR3 has 15 residues. The CDR3 loop reads CASSLETGGHTEAFF.

The V call is TRBV24-1, the J call TRBJ2-1; the D call from TCRdb, TRBD1, cannot be confirmed without DNA. CDR3 length equals 18 residues. Germline V gene lookup returns CDR1 KGHDR and CDR2 SFDVKD. CDR3 region: CATSDSQSSGSSYNEQFF.

The chain links TRBV13 to TRBJ2-5; TCRdb lists TRBD1, though no DNA is available to test this call. This CDR3 is built from 16 residues. Germline V gene data show CDR1 as PRHDT and CDR2 as FYEKMQ (reference sequence). This CDR3 is CASSPGPIGRGETQYF.

CDR3 residues: CASSSSGLTIETQYF. The rearrangement uses TRBV6-1 and TRBJ2-5; no DNA is available, so the TRBD2 call from TCRdb remains unchecked. Germline V gene lookup returns CDR1 MNHNS and CDR2 SASEGT. The CDR3 sequence is 15 residues long.

The rearrangement links TRBV9 to TRBJ2-7; the D gene TCRdb calls, TRBD2, cannot be checked with no DNA. The CDR3 sequence is 16 residues long. The V gene's germline CDR1 is SGDLS and CDR2 YYNGEE. CDR3 residues: CASSVGLAGGIDEQYF.

The chain is built from TRBV12-3 or TRBV12-4 and TRBJ2-3; with no DNA, the TCRdb D assignment of TRBD2 cannot be verified. The CDR3 totals 14 residues. The CDR3 loop is CASSTGGPTDTQYF.

This chain links TRBV20-1 with TRBJ2-2; with no DNA, the TCRdb D assignment of TRBD2 cannot be verified. The CDR3 length is 18 residues. Per the germline V gene, CDR1 is DFQATT and CDR2 is SNEGSKA (reference sequence). The CDR3 spells CSASLRGGGGLPTGELFF.